The present T cell receptor beta chain was sequenced within a study of blood T cells in healthy people across ages. Drawing of peripheral blood yielded 8.5 to 10 milliliters from each donor. Germline CDR1 and CDR2: KGHSH and LQKENI. The CDR3 sequence is 15 residues long. The V end lost 3 bases, the J end lost 5 bases, and 14 bases lay between the germline ends. With a J-beta primer mix and a sample-barcoded 5' primer, a second PCR ran 7 to 11 cycles. MiXCR, applied by TCRdb to the 5' RACE reads, yields one record per CDR3 protein. Here the sample spans 700,000 or so distinct CDR3 sequences, around 43% being singletons. With regard to this clonotype: The antigen is not known.

Study results and limitations: Diversity figures derived from one million T cells were judged to underestimate the true value. Because donor CMV status was unknown, expanded clonotype changes were possibly confounded.

The receptor's source is a man older than 75 in good health. Sequencing used blood. J is TRBJ2-1 and V is TRBV18; D is unclear. The CDR3 sequence is CASSPGPGKDNEQFF. The CDR3 coding sequence is TGTGCCAGCTCACCCGGCCCGGGTAAGGACAATGAGCAGTTCTTC.